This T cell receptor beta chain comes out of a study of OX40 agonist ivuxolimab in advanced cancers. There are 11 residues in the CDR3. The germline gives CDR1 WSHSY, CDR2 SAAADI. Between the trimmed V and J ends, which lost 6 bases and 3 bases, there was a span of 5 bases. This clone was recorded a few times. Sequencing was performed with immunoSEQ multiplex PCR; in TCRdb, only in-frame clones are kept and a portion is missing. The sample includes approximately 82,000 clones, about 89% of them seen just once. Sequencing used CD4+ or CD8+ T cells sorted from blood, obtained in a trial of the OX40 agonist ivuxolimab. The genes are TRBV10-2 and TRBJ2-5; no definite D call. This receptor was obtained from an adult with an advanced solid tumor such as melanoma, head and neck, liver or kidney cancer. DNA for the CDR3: TGCGCCAGCAGAAGGGAAGAGACCCAGTACTTC. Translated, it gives CASRREETQYF.